This passage covers 28 T cell receptor beta chains from one sample sequenced in a study of blood T cells in healthy people across ages. The second PCR ran roughly 6 to 11 cycles with a sample-barcoded 5' primer and J-beta primers. TCRdb called the 5' RACE reads again in MiXCR, with one record for every CDR3 protein. The data contain about 640,000 distinct CDR3 sequences, approximately 59% of them seen just once; the ten biggest clones take up 35% to 40%. The sequenced material came from blood. The receptors here all came from a man aged 60-69 years in good health.

This rearrangement joins TRBV6-6 to TRBJ1-6; D gene uncertain. The V gene's germline CDR1 is MNHNY and CDR2 SVGAGI (reference sequence). V gave up 0 bases and J gave up 7 bases, with 13 bases separating them. This CDR3 region has 16 residues. CDR3 loop: CASSYSRPDQNSPLHF. CDR3 coding DNA: TGTGCCAGCAGTTACTCCCGGCCAGACCAGAATTCACCCCTCCACTTT.

The chain is built from TRBV5-1 and TRBJ2-3, with 7 bases identical to TRBD2. The CDR3 runs to 16 residues. CDR1 is SGHRS, CDR2 YFSETQ, per germline. The V segment lost 5 bases and the J segment 7 bases; nucleotides outside the gene matches: 16. CDR3 amino acids: CASSDPLAVHRNTQYF. The CDR3 DNA is TGCGCCAGCAGTGACCCGCTAGCGGTTCACCGGAATACGCAGTATTTT. The whole variable domain, filled in from reference TRBV5-1 and TRBJ2-3, reads KAGVTQTPRYLIKTRGQQVTLSCSPISGHRSVSWYQQTPGQGLQFLFEYFSETQRNKGNFPGRFSGRQFSNSRSEMNVSTLELGDSALYLCASSDPLAVHRNTQYFGPGTRLTVL.

The chain couples TRBV3-1 to TRBJ2-1; tentatively, D is TRBD1 (5 bases). Germline V CDR1 and CDR2: LGHDT, YNNKEL (reference sequence). This CDR3 region has 15 residues. Trimming cost V 0 bases and J 10 bases, with 16 bases left between them. The CDR3 DNA sequence: TGTGCCAGCAGCCAAGATTCGGCAGGGCTCGGCGAGCAGTTCTTC. It translates to CASSQDSAGLGEQFF.

V usage is TRBV7-2 and J usage is TRBJ2-5; D not certain. The end of the DNA is better explained by TRBJ2-7, so the J call may be wrong. The CDR3 contains 15 residues. Germline V gene sequence: CDR1 SGHTA, CDR2 FQGNSA. This CDR3 is CASSFGSQYRNEQYF. Here the CDR3 DNA reads TGTGCCAGCAGCTTCGGGTCACAGTATAGAAACGAGCAGTACTTC.

This clonotype was detected once. V usage is TRBV15 and J usage is TRBJ2-7; possible D gene TRBD2, 5 bases. Near its end, the DNA agrees better with TRBJ2-5, so the J call may be wrong. The CDR3 is made up of 14 amino acids. Germline values: CDR1 LNHNV, CDR2 YYDKDF (reference sequence). The DNA for the CDR3 is TGTGCCACCAGCAGAGATGTCGGCGGGGAGACCCAGTACTTC. This translates into CATSRDVGGETQYF.

This clonotype was counted many times. This chain joins TRBV29-1 and TRBJ2-5; no clear D gene. The V end lost 6 bases, the J end lost 1 base, and 6 bases lay between the germline ends. This CDR3 contains 11 residues. Germline V gives CDR1 SQVTM, CDR2 ANQGSEA. CDR3 sequence reads: CSVVAQETQYF. CDR3 sequence (DNA): TGCAGCGTCGTAGCCCAAGAGACCCAGTACTTC.

V gene TRBV15 combines with J gene TRBJ2-6, with D uncertain. CDR3 length: 15 amino acids. Between the trimmed V and J ends, which lost 0 bases and 1 base, there was a span of 4 bases. CDR1 LNHNV and CDR2 YYDKDF come from the germline V gene (reference sequence). The CDR3 DNA follows: TGTGCCACCAGCAGAGATCAGTCTGGGGCCAACGTCCTGACTTTC. Translated, it gives CATSRDQSGANVLTF.

A few counts support this clonotype. The chain recombines TRBV6-2 or TRBV6-3 with TRBJ1-6; D perhaps matches TRBD1 (5 bases). From germline, CDR1 is MNHEY and CDR2 SVGEGT. V lost 5 bases and J 7 bases, leaving 15 bases between the germline ends. The CDR3 has 15 residues. Here the CDR3 reads CASSRLGAGNSPLHF. The CDR3 DNA reads TGTGCCAGCAGTCGATTAGGGGCTGGAAATTCACCCCTCCACTTT.

This sequence joins TRBV7-9 and TRBJ1-4; D gene unclear. V was clipped by 11 bases and J by 4 bases, with 8 bases between them. This CDR3 is built from 11 residues. Germline CDR1 and CDR2: SEHNR and FQNEAQ (reference sequence). The CDR3 is CAVRDNEKLFF. The CDR3 nucleotides are TGTGCCGTACGGGATAATGAAAAACTGTTTTTT.

This clonotype has more than one count but fewer than ten. The chain employs TRBV6-5 and TRBJ1-2; possibly TRBD1 for D (5 bases). Trimming shortened V by 3 bases and J by 0 bases, and 11 bases separated the two germline ends. Per germline, CDR1 MNHEY and CDR2 SVGAGI. The CDR3 consists of 15 residues. CDR3 protein: CASSYVSTANYGYTF. DNA of the CDR3: TGTGCCAGCAGTTATGTTTCGACAGCTAACTATGGCTACACCTTC.

This chain joins TRBV28 and TRBJ2-6, with D perhaps matching TRBD1 (6 bases). CDR3 length: 15 residues. V gave up 8 bases and J gave up 4 bases, with 15 bases separating them. In germline, CDR1 is MDHEN, CDR2 SYDVKM. The CDR3 sequence is CASGRGSTGANVLTF. CDR3 in DNA: TGTGCCAGCGGTAGGGGGTCGACGGGGGCCAACGTCCTGACTTTC.

This clonotype was seen more than once but under ten times. The genes are TRBV3-1 and TRBJ2-1; D not resolved. Germline values: CDR1 LGHDT, CDR2 YNNKEL (reference sequence). V lost 4 bases and J lost 4, with 17 bases in between. The CDR3 loop spans 16 amino acids. The DNA for the CDR3 is TGTGCCAGCAGCCCACGGGCGAGGCCGCCTTACAATGAGCAGTTCTTC. Protein product: CASSPRARPPYNEQFF.

As to this clonotype: A read error may account for a junction end that differs from germline. For the CDR3, the DNA is TGTGCCAGCCGTTTCGGGGGGATTAATGAAAAACTGTTTTTT. Translated: CASRFGGINEKLFF. The rearrangement joins TRBV28 to TRBJ1-4; a possible D gene is TRBD1 (5 bases). This CDR3 spans 14 amino acids. Germline V gene sequence: CDR1 MDHEN, CDR2 SYDVKM.

This clonotype was seen more than once but under ten times. This chain links TRBV20-1 with TRBJ2-1, with D unclear. Trimming took off 7 bases at V and 1 base at J, with 11 bases between the two ends. From germline, CDR1 is DFQATT and CDR2 SNEGSKA (reference sequence). The CDR3 length is 13 residues. The CDR3 loop is CSGRYRSYNEQFF. The DNA for the CDR3 is TGCAGTGGACGTTACCGGTCCTACAATGAGCAGTTCTTC.

The rearrangement links TRBV29-1 to TRBJ2-2; 8 bases are a match to TRBD1. The CDR3 extends over 16 amino acids. Germline CDR1 reads SQVTM; CDR2 reads ANQGSEA. After removal of 0 bases from V and 2 bases from J, the junction contained 5 bases not matched to a gene. CDR3 loop: CSVEDVQGGNTGELFF. The CDR3 nucleotides read TGCAGCGTTGAAGATGTACAGGGGGGCAACACCGGGGAGCTGTTTTTT.

The J gene is TRBJ1-2, the V gene TRBV5-1; D is unclear. V shed 6 bases and J shed 2 bases, with 11 bases lying between them. This CDR3 is 13 amino acids long. CDR1 and CDR2 from the germline V gene are SGHRS and YFSETQ. The CDR3 coding sequence is TGCGCCAGCACTGGACGTCTAAACTATGGCTACACCTTC. Protein product: CASTGRLNYGYTF.

The count of this clonotype is one. This chain joins TRBV9 and TRBJ2-2; TRBD1 is a possible D gene (6 bases). Per the germline V gene, CDR1 is SGDLS and CDR2 is YYNGEE. The CDR3 is 16 amino acids. With 0 bases removed from V and 6 bases from J, the gap between germline ends came to 15 bases. The chain's CDR3 is CASSVGSGEYSGELFF. CDR3 coding DNA: TGTGCCAGCAGCGTAGGGTCAGGGGAATACTCCGGGGAGCTGTTTTTT.

J is TRBJ2-3 and V is TRBV10-3, with D perhaps TRBD1 or TRBD2 (10 bases each). The germline CDR1 and CDR2 sequences are ENHRY and SYGVKD. V gave up 6 bases and J gave up 1 base, with 26 bases separating them. The CDR3 has 19 residues. In nucleotides, the CDR3 is TGTGCCATCAGGGGACAGGGGACCCTAGCGGGGGTCGGCACAGATACGCAGTATTTT. Protein sequence: CAIRGQGTLAGVGTDTQYF.

The chain recombines TRBV11-2 with TRBJ2-5; 7 bases are a match to TRBD1. The CDR3 consists of 15 residues. The germline gives CDR1 SGHAT, CDR2 FQNNGV. J gave up 2 bases and V 6 bases, and 9 bases lay outside the gene matches. The CDR3 sequence is CASSLRGTAQETQYF. CDR3 coding DNA: TGTGCCAGCAGTTTAAGGGGGACAGCTCAAGAGACCCAGTACTTC.

V and J are TRBV4-1 and TRBJ2-7, with 7 nucleotides matching TRBD2. Germline values: CDR1 MGHRA, CDR2 YSYEKL. The CDR3 sequence is 16 residues long. J lost 0 bases, V lost 4 bases, and 9 bases had no gene match. DNA of the CDR3: TGCGCCAGCAGCCGAGGGGCCGGGACTACCTCCTACGAGCAGTACTTC. Protein: CASSRGAGTTSYEQYF.

J is TRBJ2-4 and V is TRBV9; TRBD2 might be the D (6 bases). The V and J ends lost 0 bases and 3 bases respectively, with 13 bases between them. This CDR3 has 16 amino acids. CDR1 is SGDLS, CDR2 YYNGEE, per germline. The CDR3 reads CASSVGAGGDKNIQYF. In nucleotides, the CDR3 is TGTGCCAGCAGCGTAGGGGCAGGAGGGGACAAAAACATTCAGTACTTC. Combining the CDR3 with reference TRBV9 and TRBJ2-4 gives the whole variable domain DSGVTQTPKHLITATGQRVTLRCSPRSGDLSVYWYQQSLDQGLQFLIQYYNGEERAKGNILERFSAQQFPDLHSELNLSSLELGDSALYFCASSVGAGGDKNIQYFGAGTRLSVL.

This clonotype was seen more than once but under ten times. This rearrangement joins TRBV4-1 to TRBJ2-4; D may correspond to TRBD1 or TRBD2 (6 bases each). From germline, CDR1 is MGHRA and CDR2 YSYEKL. Trimming removed 4 bases at V and 12 bases at J, with 13 bases between. The CDR3 extends over 12 amino acids. CDR3 DNA sequence: TGCGCCAGCAGCCTGAAGGGGGGCGCTCAGTACTTC. It codes for CASSLKGGAQYF.

This chain joins TRBV12-3 or TRBV12-4 and TRBJ2-5; perhaps D is TRBD1 or TRBD2 (5 bases each). Trimming stripped 7 bases from V and 5 bases from J, with 14 bases between. The CDR3 consists of 13 residues. DNA for the CDR3: TGTGCCAGCACCTGGGGGATGGCGGAGACCCAGTACTTC. Amino acid sequence: CASTWGMAETQYF.

This chain joins TRBV3-1 and TRBJ1-2; TRBD1 matches 10 bases. Germline trimming cut 3 bases from V and 7 bases from J; bases unmatched to any gene: 2. Germline V gene lookup returns CDR1 LGHDT and CDR2 YNNKEL (reference sequence). The CDR3 spans 13 residues. DNA of the CDR3: TGTGCCAGCAGCCAGGGGACAGGGGTTGGCTACACCTTC. Translation: CASSQGTGVGYTF. Together with reference TRBV3-1 and TRBJ1-2, the CDR3 gives the full variable domain: DTAVSQTPKYLVTQMGNDKSIKCEQNLGHDTMYWYKQDSKKFLKIMFSYNNKELIINETVPNRFSPKSPDKAHLNLHINSLELGDSAVYFCASSQGTGVGYTFGSGTRLTVV.

For this clonotype: Germline is not matched at one junction end, which may reflect a read error. The V gene is TRBV20-1, the J gene TRBJ2-1; 7 nucleotides line up with TRBD2. This CDR3 spans 16 amino acids. Germline lookup yields CDR1 DFQATT and CDR2 SNEGSKA (reference sequence). CDR3 bases: TGCAGTGTTAGAGATCCTAGCGGACCTTCCTACAATGAGCAGTTCTTC. Its protein product is CSVRDPSGPSYNEQFF.

This clonotype was detected only a few times. V gene TRBV18 combines with J gene TRBJ2-7; the D gene is possibly TRBD1 (6 bases). CDR3 length: 16 amino acids. V lost 6 bases and J 0 bases, leaving 18 bases between the germline ends. From germline, CDR1 is KGHSH and CDR2 LQKENI. The CDR3 nucleotides are TGTGCCAGCTCCCTCCAGGGACAAATAAACTCCTACGAGCAGTACTTC. Translated: CASSLQGQINSYEQYF.

This clonotype turned up a few times. The CDR3 region has the DNA TGTGCCAGCAGCTTAACGAGGACAGGGGTAAACATTCAGTACTTC. Translation: CASSLTRTGVNIQYF. V and J are TRBV7-9 and TRBJ2-4; TRBD1 agrees at 9 bases. Germline V gene data show CDR1 as SEHNR and CDR2 as FQNEAQ (reference sequence). The CDR3 has 15 amino acids. After removal of 2 bases from V and 6 bases from J, the junction contained 5 bases not matched to a gene.

The chain uses TRBV3-1 and TRBJ2-5; 10 bases are shared with TRBD1. The tail of the sequence fits TRBJ2-7 better, so the J call may be wrong. The CDR3 is 13 amino acids. Looked up from germline, CDR1 is LGHDT and CDR2 is YNNKEL (reference sequence). The CDR3 nucleotides read TGTGCCAGCAGCGGACAGGGGGGGAACGAGCAGTACTTC. This encodes CASSGQGGNEQYF.